The clone carrying this T cell receptor (beta chain) turned up a few times. Running of the v3.0 immunoSEQ assay took place at survey level. The protocol was immunoSEQ multiplex PCR, while the TCRdb copy is restricted to in-frame clones and leaves out a portion. The sample carries about 36,000 clones, roughly 80% recorded once. V was pared by 6 bases and J by 4 bases, with 5 bases of the junction left unmatched. In germline, CDR1 is SGHTA, CDR2 FQGNSA. The CDR3 is 14 residues long. These data belong to a study of long-term antiretroviral therapy in people with HIV. This chain connects TRBV7-2 to TRBJ1-2, with TRBD1 matching over 10 bases. This receptor was taken from a man aged 25 to 40 with HIV. This sample comprised unsorted PBMCs, obtained 3.4 years after starting antiretroviral therapy. The chain's CDR3 is CASSPDRGFYGYTF. The CDR3 DNA reads as TGTGCCAGCAGTCCGGACAGGGGGTTCTATGGCTACACCTTC.